Listed below are T cell receptor beta chains from one sample, sequenced in a study of T cell repertoires in cytomegalovirus infection. Each CDR3 protein gets one entry after TCRdb re-called the reads with MiXCR. Of nearly 650,000 distinct CDR3 sequences in the sample, 20% to 25% are singletons; the top ten hold under 8.5%. The specimen sequenced was CD8+ T cells from PBMCs. Every receptor here comes from a human donor in good health (CMV status not recorded). Some clones in this sample may be carry-over from other donors' samples. Both conserved end residues are part of each CDR3.

TRBV5-4	TRBJ2-1	13	CASRGGPGDEQFF
TRBV12-3/TRBV12-4	TRBJ1-1	16	CASSLDGGAKNTEAFF
TRBV6-5	TRBJ2-5	15	CASRSGLAGEETQYF
TRBV7-9	TRBJ2-7	19	CTSSSSGLAGGASSYEQYF
TRBV25-1	TRBJ2-1	16	CASSESPPRLGTEQFF
TRBV20-1	TRBJ2-1	17	CSASPLRVAAHYNEQFF
TRBV4-3	TRBJ2-3	18	CASSQDRRDYTSTDTQYF
TRBV28	TRBJ2-5	17	CASSFSGTSGGAETQYF
TRBV3-1	TRBJ2-1	15	CASSSTPRAANEQFF
TRBV14	TRBJ2-1	16	CASSQISGGRYNEQFF
TRBV29-1	TRBJ2-5	13	CSAPSGGGETQYF
TRBV7-6	TRBJ1-1	15	CASSLGGGSPNEAFF
TRBV14	TRBJ2-5	15	CASSQGRLYQETQYF
TRBV7-9	TRBJ1-4	15	CASSHTGIVGEKLFF
TRBV20-1	TRBJ2-7	12	CSARVGSYEQYF
TRBV28	TRBJ2-1	20	CASSFPSRQAPMVVYNEQFF
TRBV10-3	TRBJ1-2	13	CAISDWTADGYTF
TRBV7-2	TRBJ1-2	18	CASSLGPGQGAFYYGYTF
TRBV7-9	TRBJ2-2	12	CAYRGVTGELFF
TRBV10-3	TRBJ2-1	14	CAINRGGPYNEQFF
TRBV29-1	TRBJ2-6	17	CSVGQVGKPSGANVLTF
TRBV6-6	TRBJ2-5	18	CASSPYGLGRGNQETQYF
TRBV29-1	TRBJ1-2	15	CSVETRQVEHYGYTF
TRBV28	TRBJ2-1	19	CASSTILAGANSSYNEQFF
TRBV7-8	TRBJ2-1	17	CASSLMEGQFTYNEQFF
TRBV14	TRBJ2-5	15	CASSRGLAGGETQYF
TRBV20-1	TRBJ2-1	13	CSAKSRGRNEQFF
TRBV6-6	TRBJ1-2	11	CASSKSYGYTF
TRBV20-1	TRBJ2-1	11	CSARPSDEQFF
TRBV2	TRBJ1-1	14	CTSVRLRGATEAFF
TRBV7-9	TRBJ2-3	16	CASSWGAGASTDTQYF
TRBV28	TRBJ1-2	17	CASSLAGDNIPNYGYTF
TRBV9	TRBJ1-2	12	CASSSNSPGYTF
TRBV7-3	TRBJ2-1	14	CASSGTSGYNEQFF
TRBV7-6	TRBJ2-3	11	CASSLEGPQYF
TRBV6-2/TRBV6-3	TRBJ1-1	17	CASSYLPIDRLNTEAFF
TRBV6-6	TRBJ2-1	15	CASKHSSGRYNEQFF
TRBV12-3/TRBV12-4	TRBJ2-2	13	CASSWAWTGELFF
TRBV2	TRBJ1-2	16	CASSAPGQRAEGRYTF
TRBV7-9	TRBJ2-3	13	CASSPNQGLTQYF
TRBV12-3/TRBV12-4	TRBJ1-2	16	CASSTGHPPYVYGYTF
TRBV29-1	TRBJ2-7	12	CSARDVAYEQYF